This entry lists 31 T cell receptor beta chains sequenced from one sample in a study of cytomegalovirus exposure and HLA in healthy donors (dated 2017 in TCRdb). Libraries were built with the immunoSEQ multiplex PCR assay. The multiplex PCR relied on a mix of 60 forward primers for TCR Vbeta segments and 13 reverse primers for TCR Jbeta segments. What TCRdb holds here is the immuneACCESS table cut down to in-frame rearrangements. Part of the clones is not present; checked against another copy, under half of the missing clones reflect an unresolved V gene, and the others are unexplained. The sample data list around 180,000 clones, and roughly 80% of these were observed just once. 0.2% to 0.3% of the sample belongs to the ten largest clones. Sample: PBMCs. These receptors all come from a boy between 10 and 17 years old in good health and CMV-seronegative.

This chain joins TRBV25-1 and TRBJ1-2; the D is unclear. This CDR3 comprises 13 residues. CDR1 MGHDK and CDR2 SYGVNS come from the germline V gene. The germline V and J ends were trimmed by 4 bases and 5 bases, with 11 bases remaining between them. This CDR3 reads CASSATTTYGYTF. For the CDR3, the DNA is TGTGCCAGCAGTGCAACCACCACTTATGGCTACACCTTC.

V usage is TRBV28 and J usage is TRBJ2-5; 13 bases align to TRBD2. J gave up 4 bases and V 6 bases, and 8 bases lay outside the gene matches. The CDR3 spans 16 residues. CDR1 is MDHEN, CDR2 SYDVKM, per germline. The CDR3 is CASSLLLAGGPETQYF. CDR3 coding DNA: TGTGCCAGCAGCCTACTACTAGCGGGAGGGCCAGAGACCCAGTACTTC.

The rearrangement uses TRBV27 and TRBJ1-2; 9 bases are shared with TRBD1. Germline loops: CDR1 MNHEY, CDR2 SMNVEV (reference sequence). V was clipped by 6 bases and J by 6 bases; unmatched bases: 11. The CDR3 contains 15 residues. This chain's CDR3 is CASSLTMGQGHGYTF. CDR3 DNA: TGTGCCAGCAGCCTAACGATGGGACAGGGACATGGCTACACCTTC.

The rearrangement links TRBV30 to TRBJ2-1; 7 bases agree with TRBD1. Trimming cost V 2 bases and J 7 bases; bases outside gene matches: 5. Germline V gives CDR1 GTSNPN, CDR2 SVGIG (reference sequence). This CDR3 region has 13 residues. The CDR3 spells CAWSTRRGNEQFF. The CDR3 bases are TGTGCCTGGAGTACTCGCAGGGGGAATGAGCAGTTCTTC.

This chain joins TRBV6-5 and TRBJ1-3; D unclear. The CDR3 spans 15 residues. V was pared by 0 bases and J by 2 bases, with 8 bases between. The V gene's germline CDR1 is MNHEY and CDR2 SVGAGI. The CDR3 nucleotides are TGTGCCAGCAGTTACTCTCGCGGCACTGGAAACACCATATATTTT. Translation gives CASSYSRGTGNTIYF.

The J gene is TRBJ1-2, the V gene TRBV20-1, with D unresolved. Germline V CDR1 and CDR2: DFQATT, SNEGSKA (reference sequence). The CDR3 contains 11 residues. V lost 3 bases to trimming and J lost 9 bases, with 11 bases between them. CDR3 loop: CSASDTPSYTF. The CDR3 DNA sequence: TGCAGTGCTAGCGATACACCAAGCTACACCTTC.

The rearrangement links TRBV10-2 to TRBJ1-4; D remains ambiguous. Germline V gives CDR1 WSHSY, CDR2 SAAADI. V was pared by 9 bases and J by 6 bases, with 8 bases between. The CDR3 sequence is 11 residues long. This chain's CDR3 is CASKRDEKLFF. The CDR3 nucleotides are TGCGCCAGTAAACGAGATGAAAAACTGTTTTTT.

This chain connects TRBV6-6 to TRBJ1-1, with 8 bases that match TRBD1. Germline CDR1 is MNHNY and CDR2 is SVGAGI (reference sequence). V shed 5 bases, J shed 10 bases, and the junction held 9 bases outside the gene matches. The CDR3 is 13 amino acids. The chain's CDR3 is CASSQGQGSLAFF. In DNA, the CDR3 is TGTGCCAGCAGTCAAGGACAGGGTAGTTTAGCTTTCTTT.

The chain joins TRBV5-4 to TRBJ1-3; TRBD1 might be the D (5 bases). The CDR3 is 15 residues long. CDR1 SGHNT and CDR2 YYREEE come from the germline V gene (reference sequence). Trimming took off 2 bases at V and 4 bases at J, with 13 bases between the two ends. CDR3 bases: TGTGCCAGCAGCTTTGACAGCTGGGGAGGAAACACCATATATTTT. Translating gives CASSFDSWGGNTIYF.

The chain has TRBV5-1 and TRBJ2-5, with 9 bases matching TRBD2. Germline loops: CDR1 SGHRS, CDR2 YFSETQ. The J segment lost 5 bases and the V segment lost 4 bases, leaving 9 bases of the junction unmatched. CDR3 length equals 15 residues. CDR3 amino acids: CASSGPSGRRETQYF. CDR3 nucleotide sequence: TGCGCCAGCAGCGGACCCAGCGGGAGGCGGGAGACCCAGTACTTC.

CDR3 amino acids: CAWSEMDRGQETQYF. The DNA for the CDR3 is TGTGCCTGGAGTGAAATGGACAGGGGGCAGGAGACCCAGTACTTC. V is TRBV30 and J is TRBJ2-5; TRBD1 matches 11 bases. With 1 base clipped from V and 5 bases from J, the junction kept 6 bases outside the gene matches. This CDR3 is built from 15 residues. From germline, CDR1 is GTSNPN and CDR2 SVGIG (reference sequence).

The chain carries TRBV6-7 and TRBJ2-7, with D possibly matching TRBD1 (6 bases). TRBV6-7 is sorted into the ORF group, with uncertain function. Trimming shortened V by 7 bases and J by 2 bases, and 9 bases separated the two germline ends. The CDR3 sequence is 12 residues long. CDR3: CASIEGAYEQYF. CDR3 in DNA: TGTGCCAGCATTGAGGGGGCCTACGAGCAGTACTTC.

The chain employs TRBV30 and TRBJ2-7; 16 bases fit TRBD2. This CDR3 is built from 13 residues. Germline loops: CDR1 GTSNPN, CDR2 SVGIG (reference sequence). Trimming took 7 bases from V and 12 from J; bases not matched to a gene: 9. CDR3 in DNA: TGTGCCTCCGGGACTAGCGGGAGGGCAACGGCGTACTTC. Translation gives CASGTSGRATAYF.

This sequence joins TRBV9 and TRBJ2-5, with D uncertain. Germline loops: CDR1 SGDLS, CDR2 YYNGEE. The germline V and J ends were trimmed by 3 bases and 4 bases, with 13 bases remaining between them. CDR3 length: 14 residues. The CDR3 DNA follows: TGTGCCAGCAGCGGTAGAGCCTCGGGAGAGACCCAGTACTTC. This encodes CASSGRASGETQYF.

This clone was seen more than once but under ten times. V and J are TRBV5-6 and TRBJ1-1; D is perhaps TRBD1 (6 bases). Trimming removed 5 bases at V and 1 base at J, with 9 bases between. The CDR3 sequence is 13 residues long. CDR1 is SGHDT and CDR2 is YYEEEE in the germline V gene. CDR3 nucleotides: TGTGCCAGCAGGGGGGCCGGGAACACTGAAGCTTTCTTT. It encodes CASRGAGNTEAFF.

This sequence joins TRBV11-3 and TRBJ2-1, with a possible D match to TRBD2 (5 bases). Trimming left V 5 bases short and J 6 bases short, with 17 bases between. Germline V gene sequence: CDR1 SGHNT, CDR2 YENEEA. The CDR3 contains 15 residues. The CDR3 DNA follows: TGTGCCAGCAGCCCGGGTTCGAGGGATGCCAATGAGCAGTTCTTC. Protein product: CASSPGSRDANEQFF.

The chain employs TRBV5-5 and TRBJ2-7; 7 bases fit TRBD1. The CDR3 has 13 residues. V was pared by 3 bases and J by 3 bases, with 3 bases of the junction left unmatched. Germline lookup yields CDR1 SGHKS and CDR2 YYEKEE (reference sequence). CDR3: CASSWTGYYEQYF. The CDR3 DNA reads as TGTGCCAGCAGCTGGACAGGATACTACGAGCAGTACTTC.

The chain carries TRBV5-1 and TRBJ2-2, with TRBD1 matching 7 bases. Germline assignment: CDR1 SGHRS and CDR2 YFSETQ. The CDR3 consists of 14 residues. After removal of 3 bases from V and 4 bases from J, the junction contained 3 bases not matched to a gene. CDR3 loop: CASSSTGSTGELFF. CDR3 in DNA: TGCGCCAGCAGCTCGACAGGGAGCACCGGGGAGCTGTTTTTT.

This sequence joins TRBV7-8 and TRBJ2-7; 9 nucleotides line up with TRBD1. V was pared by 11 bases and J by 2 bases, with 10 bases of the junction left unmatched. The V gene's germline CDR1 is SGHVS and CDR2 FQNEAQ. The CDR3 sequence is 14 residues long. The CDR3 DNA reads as TGTGCCGTACAGGGGGCTAGCGGAACCTACGAGCAGTACTTC. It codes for CAVQGASGTYEQYF.

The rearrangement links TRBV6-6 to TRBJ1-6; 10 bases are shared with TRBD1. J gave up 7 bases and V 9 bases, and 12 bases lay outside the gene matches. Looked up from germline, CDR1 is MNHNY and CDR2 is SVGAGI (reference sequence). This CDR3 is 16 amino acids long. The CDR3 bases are TGTGCCAGTCGGGACAGGGGCCATTTCCAAAATTCACCCCTCCACTTT. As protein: CASRDRGHFQNSPLHF.

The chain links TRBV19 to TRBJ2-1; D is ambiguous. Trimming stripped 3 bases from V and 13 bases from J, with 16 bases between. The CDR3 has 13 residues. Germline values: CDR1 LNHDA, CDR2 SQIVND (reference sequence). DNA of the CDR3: TGTGCCAGTAGTATTGACGCCCCGTTGACACAGTTCTTC. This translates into CASSIDAPLTQFF.

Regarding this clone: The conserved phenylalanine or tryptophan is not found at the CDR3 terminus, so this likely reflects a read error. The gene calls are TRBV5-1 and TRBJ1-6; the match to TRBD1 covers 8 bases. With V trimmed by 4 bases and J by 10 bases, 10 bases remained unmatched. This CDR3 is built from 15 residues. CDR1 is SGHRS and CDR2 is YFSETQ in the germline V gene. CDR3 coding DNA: TGCGCCAGCAGCCCCACAGGGGGTCTTTCCTCACCCCTCCACTCT. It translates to CASSPTGGLSSPLHS.

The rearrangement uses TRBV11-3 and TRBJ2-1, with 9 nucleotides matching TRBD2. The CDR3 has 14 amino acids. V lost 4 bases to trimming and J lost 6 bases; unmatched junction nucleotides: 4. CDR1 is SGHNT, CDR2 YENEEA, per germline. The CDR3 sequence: CASSSGTSTNEQFF. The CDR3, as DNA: TGTGCCAGCAGCTCAGGGACTAGCACCAATGAGCAGTTCTTC.

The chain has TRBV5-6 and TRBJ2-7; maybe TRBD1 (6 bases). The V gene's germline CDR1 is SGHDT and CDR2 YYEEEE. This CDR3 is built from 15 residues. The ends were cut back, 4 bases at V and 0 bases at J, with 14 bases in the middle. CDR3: CASSPGTRSSYEQYF. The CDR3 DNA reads TGTGCCAGCAGCCCAGGGACACGGAGCTCCTACGAGCAGTACTTC. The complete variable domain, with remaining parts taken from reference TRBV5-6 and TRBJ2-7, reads DAGVTQSPTHLIKTRGQQVTLRCSPKSGHDTVSWYQQALGQGPQFIFQYYEEEERQRGNFPDRFSGHQFPNYSSELNVNALLLGDSALYLCASSPGTRSSYEQYFGPGTRLTVT.

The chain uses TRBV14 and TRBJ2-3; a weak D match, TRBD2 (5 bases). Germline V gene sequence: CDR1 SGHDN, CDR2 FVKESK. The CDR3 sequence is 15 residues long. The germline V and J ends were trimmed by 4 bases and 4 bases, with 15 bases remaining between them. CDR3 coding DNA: TGTGCCAGCAGCCCCCATACTAGTAGGGCAGATACGCAGTATTTT. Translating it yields CASSPHTSRADTQYF.

The CDR3 is CATSRDRQIKVNQPQHF. CDR3 DNA: TGTGCCACCAGCAGAGACAGGCAGATTAAGGTCAATCAGCCCCAGCATTTT. V is TRBV15 and J is TRBJ1-5; no definite D call. Germline V CDR1 and CDR2: LNHNV, YYDKDF (reference sequence). The CDR3 totals 17 residues. Trimming pared 0 bases from V and 3 bases from J, leaving 15 bases between.

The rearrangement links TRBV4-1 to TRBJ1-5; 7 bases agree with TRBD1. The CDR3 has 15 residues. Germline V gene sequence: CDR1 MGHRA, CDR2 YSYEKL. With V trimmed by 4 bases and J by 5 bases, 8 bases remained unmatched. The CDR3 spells CASSRDVTGDQPQHF. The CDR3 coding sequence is TGCGCCAGCAGCCGTGACGTAACAGGGGATCAGCCCCAGCATTTT.

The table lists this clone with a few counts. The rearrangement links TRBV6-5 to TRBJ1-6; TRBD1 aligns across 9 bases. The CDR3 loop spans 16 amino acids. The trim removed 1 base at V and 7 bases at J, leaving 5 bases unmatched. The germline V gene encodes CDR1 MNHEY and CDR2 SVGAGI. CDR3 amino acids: CASSYFGQGINSPLHF. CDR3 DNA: TGTGCCAGCAGTTACTTTGGACAGGGGATAAATTCACCCCTCCACTTT.

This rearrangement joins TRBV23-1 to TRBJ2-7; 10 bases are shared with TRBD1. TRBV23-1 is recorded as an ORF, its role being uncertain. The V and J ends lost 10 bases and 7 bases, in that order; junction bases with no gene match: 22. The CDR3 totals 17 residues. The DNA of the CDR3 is TGCGCCACCGATCCCGGGACAGGGGTCCTTCTACCCCTGGAGCAGTACTTC. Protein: CATDPGTGVLLPLEQYF.

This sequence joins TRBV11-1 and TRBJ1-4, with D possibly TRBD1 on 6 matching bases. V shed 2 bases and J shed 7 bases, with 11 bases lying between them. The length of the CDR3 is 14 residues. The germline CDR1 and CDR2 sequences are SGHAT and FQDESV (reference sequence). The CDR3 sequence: CASSLRTVGEKLFF. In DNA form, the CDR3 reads TGTGCCAGCAGCTTAAGGACAGTAGGTGAAAAACTGTTTTTT.

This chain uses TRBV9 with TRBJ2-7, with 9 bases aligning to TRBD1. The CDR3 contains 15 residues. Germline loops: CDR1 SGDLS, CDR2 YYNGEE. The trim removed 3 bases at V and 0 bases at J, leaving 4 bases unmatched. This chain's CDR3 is CASSATGGGSYEQYF. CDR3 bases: TGTGCCAGCAGCGCTACAGGGGGCGGCTCCTACGAGCAGTACTTC.